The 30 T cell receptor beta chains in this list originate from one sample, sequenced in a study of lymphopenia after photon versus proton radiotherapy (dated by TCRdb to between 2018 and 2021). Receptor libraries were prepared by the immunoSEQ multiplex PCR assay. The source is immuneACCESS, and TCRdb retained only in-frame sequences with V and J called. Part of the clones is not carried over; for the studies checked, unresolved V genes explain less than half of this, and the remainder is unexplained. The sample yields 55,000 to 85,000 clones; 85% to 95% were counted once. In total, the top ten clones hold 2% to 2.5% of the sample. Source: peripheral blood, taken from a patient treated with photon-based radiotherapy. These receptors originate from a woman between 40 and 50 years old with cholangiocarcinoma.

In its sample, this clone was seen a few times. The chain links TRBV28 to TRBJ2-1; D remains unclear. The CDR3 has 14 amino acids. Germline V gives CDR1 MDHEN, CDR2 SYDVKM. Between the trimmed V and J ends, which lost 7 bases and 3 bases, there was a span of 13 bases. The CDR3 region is CASTAQQYYNEQFF. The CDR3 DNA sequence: TGTGCCAGCACAGCCCAGCAATACTACAATGAGCAGTTCTTC.

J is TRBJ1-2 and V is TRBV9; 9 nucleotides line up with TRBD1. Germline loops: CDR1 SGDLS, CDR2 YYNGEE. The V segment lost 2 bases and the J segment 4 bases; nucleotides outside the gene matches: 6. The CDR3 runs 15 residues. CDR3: CASSVGNRGPYGYTF. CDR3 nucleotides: TGTGCCAGCAGCGTTGGGAACAGGGGGCCCTATGGCTACACCTTC.

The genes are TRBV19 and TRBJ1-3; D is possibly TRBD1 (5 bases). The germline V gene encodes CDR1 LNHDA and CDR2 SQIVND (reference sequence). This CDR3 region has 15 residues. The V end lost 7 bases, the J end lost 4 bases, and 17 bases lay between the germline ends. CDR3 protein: CASTNRQGNGNTIYF. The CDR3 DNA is TGTGCCAGTACAAATCGCCAGGGAAACGGAAACACCATATATTTT.

CDR3 sequence (DNA): TGTGCCAGCAGTTACTCCCCAGGGGGTAGCGGGGAGCTGTTTTTT. Its protein is CASSYSPGGSGELFF. The chain combines TRBV6-5 with TRBJ2-2, with TRBD1 matching 7 bases. The ends lost 0 bases at V and 7 bases at J; junction bases unmatched: 5. CDR3 length equals 15 residues. In germline, CDR1 is MNHEY, CDR2 SVGAGI.

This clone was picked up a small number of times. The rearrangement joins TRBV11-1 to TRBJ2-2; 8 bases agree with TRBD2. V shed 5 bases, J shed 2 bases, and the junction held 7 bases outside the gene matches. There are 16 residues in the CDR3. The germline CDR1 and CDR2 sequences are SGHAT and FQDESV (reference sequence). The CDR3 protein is CASSQRSGINTGELFF. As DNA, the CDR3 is TGTGCCAGCAGCCAGCGTAGCGGGATAAACACCGGGGAGCTGTTTTTT.

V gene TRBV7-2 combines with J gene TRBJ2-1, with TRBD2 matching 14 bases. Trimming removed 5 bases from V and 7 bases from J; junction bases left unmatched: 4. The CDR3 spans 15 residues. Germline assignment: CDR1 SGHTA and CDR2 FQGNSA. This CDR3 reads CASSVTSGRENEQFF. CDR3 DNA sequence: TGTGCCAGCAGCGTGACTAGCGGGAGGGAAAATGAGCAGTTCTTC.

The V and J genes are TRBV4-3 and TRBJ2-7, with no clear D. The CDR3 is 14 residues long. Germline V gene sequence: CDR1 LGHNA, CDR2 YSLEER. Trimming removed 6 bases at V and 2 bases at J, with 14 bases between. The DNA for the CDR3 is TGCGCCAGCAGTCGCAGTATAGTTACCTACGAGCAGTACTTC. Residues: CASSRSIVTYEQYF.

This CDR3 is CASSPGLAAERGELFF. CDR3 nucleotides: TGCGCCAGCAGTCCCGGACTAGCGGCAGAACGCGGGGAGCTGTTTTTT. The chain couples TRBV10-1 to TRBJ2-2, with 10 bases identical to TRBD2. This CDR3 contains 16 residues. Looked up from germline, CDR1 is WNHNN and CDR2 is SYGVQD (reference sequence). V shed 5 bases and J 7 bases; nucleotides not matched to a gene: 10.

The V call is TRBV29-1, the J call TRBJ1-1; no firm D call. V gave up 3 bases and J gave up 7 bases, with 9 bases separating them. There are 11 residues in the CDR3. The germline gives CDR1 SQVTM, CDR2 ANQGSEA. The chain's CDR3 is CSVEGSLEAFF. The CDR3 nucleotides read TGCAGCGTTGAGGGATCCCTTGAAGCTTTCTTT.

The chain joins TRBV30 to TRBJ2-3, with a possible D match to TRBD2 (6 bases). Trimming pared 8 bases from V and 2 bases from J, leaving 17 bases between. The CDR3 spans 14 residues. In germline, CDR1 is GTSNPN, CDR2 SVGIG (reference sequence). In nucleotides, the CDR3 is TGTGCCGCTCCACCAGGCGGGAACACAGATACGCAGTATTTT. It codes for CAAPPGGNTDTQYF.

CDR3 sequence: CASISGQGPYNEQFF. CDR3 DNA: TGTGCCAGCATCTCGGGGCAGGGGCCCTACAATGAGCAGTTCTTC. The gene calls are TRBV27 and TRBJ2-1; D is perhaps TRBD1 (6 bases). Germline V gene lookup returns CDR1 MNHEY and CDR2 SMNVEV (reference sequence). This CDR3 has 15 residues. V shed 7 bases and J shed 2 bases, with 15 bases lying between them.

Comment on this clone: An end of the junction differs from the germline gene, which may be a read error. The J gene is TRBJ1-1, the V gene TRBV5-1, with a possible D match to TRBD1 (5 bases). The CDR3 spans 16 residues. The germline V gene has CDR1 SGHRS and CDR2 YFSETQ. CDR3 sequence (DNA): TGCGCCAGCAGCTTGGGAGTGAGGGGAAGGAACGCTGAAGCTTTCTTT. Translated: CASSLGVRGRNAEAFF.

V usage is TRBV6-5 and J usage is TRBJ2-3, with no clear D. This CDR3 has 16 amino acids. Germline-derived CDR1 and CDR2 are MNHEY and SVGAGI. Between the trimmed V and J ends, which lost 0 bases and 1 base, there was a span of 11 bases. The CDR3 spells CASSYSFGSRTDTQYF. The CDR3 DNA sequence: TGTGCCAGCAGTTACTCGTTCGGGTCCCGCACAGATACGCAGTATTTT.

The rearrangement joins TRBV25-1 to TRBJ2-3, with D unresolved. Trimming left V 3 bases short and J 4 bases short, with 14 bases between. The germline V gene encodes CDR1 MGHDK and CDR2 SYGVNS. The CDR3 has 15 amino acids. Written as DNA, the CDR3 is TGTGCCAGCAGTGATACGGCTAGATCCGCAGATACGCAGTATTTT. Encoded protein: CASSDTARSADTQYF.

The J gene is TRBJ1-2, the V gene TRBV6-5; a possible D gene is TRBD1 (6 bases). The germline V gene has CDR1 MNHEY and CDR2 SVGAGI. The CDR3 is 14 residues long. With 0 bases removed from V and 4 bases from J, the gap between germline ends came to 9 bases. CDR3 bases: TGTGCCAGCAGTTACTCGGACAGCCGCTATGGCTACACCTTC. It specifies CASSYSDSRYGYTF.

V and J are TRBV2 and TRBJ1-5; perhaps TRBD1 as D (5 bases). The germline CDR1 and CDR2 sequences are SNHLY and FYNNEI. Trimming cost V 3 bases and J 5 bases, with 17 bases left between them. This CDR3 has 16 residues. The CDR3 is CASSEGGRRLHQPQHF. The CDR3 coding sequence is TGTGCCAGCAGTGAGGGGGGTAGGAGGTTGCATCAGCCCCAGCATTTT.

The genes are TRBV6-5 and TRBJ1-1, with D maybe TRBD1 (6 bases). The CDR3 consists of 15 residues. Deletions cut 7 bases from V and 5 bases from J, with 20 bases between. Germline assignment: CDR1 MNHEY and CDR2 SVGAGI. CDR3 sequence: CASKSNQGRGTEAFF. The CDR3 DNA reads TGTGCCAGCAAAAGCAACCAGGGGAGAGGGACTGAAGCTTTCTTT.

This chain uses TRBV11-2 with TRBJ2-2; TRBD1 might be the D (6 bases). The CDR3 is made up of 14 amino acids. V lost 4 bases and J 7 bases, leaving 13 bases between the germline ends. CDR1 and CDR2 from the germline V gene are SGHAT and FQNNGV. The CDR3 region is CASSSRGGDGELFF. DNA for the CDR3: TGTGCCAGCAGCTCCAGGGGCGGAGACGGGGAGCTGTTTTTT.

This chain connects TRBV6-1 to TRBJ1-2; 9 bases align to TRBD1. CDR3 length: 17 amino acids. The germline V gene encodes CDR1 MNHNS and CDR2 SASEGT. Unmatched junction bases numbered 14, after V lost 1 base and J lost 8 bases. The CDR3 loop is CASSEGSTGTGWRGYTF. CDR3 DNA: TGTGCCAGCAGTGAAGGGAGTACCGGGACAGGGTGGCGAGGCTACACCTTC.

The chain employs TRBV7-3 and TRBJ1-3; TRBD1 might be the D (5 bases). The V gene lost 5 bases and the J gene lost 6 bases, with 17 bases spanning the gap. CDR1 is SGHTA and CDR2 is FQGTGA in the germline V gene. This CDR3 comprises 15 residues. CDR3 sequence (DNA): TGTGCCAGCAGCCATAATGCGGGGGTTGAAAACACCATATATTTT. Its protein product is CASSHNAGVENTIYF.

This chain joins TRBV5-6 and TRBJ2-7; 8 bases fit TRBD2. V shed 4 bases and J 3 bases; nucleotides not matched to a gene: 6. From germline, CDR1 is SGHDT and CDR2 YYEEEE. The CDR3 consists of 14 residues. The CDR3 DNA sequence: TGTGCCAGCAGCCCGGGAGGGTTAGACTACGAGCAGTACTTC. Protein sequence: CASSPGGLDYEQYF.

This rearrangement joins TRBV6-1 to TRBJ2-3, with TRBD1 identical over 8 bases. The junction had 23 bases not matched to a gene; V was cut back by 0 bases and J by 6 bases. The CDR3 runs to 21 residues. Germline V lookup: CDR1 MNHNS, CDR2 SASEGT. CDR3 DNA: TGTGCCAGCAGTGAAGCGCTTCGAGGACAGGGAAGTATTCCGCTCTTCGATACGCAGTATTTT. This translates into CASSEALRGQGSIPLFDTQYF.

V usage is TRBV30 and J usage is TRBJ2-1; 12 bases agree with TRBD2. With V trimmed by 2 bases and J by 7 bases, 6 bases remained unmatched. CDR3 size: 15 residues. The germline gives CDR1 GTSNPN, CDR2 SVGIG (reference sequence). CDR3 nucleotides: TGTGCCTGGAGTTCCGGACTAGCGGGACCTAATGAGCAGTTCTTC. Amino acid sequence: CAWSSGLAGPNEQFF.

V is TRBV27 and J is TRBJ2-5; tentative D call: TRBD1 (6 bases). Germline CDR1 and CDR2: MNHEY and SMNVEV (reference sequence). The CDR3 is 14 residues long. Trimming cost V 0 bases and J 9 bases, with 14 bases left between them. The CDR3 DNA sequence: TGTGCCAGCAGTTTATCCCACACAGGGTTCCCCCAGTACTTC. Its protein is CASSLSHTGFPQYF.

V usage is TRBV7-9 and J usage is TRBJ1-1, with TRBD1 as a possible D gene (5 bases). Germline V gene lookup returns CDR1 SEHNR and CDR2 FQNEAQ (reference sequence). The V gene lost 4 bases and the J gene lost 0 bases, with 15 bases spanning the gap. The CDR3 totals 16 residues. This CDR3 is CASSSWADSMNTEAFF. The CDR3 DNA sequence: TGTGCCAGCAGCTCCTGGGCCGACAGCATGAACACTGAAGCTTTCTTT. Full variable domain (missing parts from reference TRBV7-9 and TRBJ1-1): DTGVSQNPRHKITKRGQNVTFRCDPISEHNRLYWYRQTLGQGPEFLTYFQNEAQLEKSRLLSDRFSAERPKGSFSTLEIQRTEQGDSAMYLCASSSWADSMNTEAFFGQGTRLTVV.

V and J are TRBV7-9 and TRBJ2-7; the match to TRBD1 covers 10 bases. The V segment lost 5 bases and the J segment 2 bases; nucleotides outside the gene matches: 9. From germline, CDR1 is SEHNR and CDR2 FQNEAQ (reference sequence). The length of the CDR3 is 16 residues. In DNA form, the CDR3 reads TGTGCCAGCAGCCTTTCCTCCGGGACAGGGGCCTACGAGCAGTACTTC. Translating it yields CASSLSSGTGAYEQYF.

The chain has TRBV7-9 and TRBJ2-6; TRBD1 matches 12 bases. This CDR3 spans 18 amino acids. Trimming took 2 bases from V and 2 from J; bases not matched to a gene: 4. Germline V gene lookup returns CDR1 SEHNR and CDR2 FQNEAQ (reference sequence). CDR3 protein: CASSLRGQGAAGANVLTF. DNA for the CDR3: TGTGCCAGCAGCTTACGGGGACAGGGGGCAGCTGGGGCCAACGTCCTGACTTTC.

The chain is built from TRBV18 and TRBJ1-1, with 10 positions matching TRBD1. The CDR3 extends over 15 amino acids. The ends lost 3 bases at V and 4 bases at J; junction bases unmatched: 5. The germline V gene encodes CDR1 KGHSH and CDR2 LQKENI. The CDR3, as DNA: TGTGCCAGCTCACCGGGGGACAGGGGACGCACTGAAGCTTTCTTT. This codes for CASSPGDRGRTEAFF.

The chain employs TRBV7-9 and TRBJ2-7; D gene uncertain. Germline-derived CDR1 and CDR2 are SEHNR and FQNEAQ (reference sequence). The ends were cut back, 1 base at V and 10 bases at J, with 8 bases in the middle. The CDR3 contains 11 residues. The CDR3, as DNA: TGTGCCAGCAGCTTAGGAGGATCACAGTACTTC. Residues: CASSLGGSQYF.

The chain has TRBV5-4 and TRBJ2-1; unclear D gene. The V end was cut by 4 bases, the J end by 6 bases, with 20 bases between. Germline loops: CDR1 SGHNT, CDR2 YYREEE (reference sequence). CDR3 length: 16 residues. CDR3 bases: TGTGCCAGCAGCCCCGCTGGGATAGTTAGCCGCAATGAGCAGTTCTTC. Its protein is CASSPAGIVSRNEQFF.